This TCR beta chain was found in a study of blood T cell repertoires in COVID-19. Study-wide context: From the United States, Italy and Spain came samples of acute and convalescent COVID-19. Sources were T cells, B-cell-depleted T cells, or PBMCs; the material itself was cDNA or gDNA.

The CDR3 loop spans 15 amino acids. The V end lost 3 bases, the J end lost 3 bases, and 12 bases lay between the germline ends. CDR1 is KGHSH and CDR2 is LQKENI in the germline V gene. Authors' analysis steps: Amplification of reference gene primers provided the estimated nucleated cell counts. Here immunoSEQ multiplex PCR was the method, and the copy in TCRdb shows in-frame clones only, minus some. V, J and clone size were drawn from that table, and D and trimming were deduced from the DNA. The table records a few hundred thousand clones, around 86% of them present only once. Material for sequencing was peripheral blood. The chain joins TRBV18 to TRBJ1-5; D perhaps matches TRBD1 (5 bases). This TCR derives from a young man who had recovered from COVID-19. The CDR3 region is CASSPTGGDNQPQHF. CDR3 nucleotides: TGTGCCAGCTCACCGACGGGAGGGGACAATCAGCCCCAGCATTTT.